The 12 T cell receptor beta chains below were found in one sample sequenced in a study of blood T cell repertoires in COVID-19. Sequencing used immunoSEQ multiplex PCR; TCRdb keeps in-frame clones, though not all of them. Of about 98,000 clones in the sample, less than 85% were seen once. The sequenced material came from peripheral blood. The source of these receptors is a man aged 70 or older with active or convalescent COVID-19.

The genes are TRBV15 and TRBJ1-1; maybe TRBD1 (5 bases). V gave up 0 bases and J gave up 3 bases, with 14 bases separating them. The CDR3 runs to 16 residues. Germline V lookup: CDR1 LNHNV, CDR2 YYDKDF (reference sequence). The chain's CDR3 is CATSRDGWGVDTEAFF. DNA of the CDR3: TGTGCCACCAGCAGAGATGGGTGGGGGGTGGACACTGAAGCTTTCTTT.

The J gene is TRBJ2-7, the V gene TRBV5-4; 8 nucleotides match TRBD1. V shed 4 bases and J 6 bases; nucleotides not matched to a gene: 6. In germline, CDR1 is SGHNT, CDR2 YYREEE (reference sequence). The CDR3 length is 13 residues. The DNA of the CDR3 is TGTGCCAGCAGCACCCGGACAGGGTTCGAGCAGTACTTC. This encodes CASSTRTGFEQYF.

The CDR3 sequence: CASSYDRVEKLFF. DNA of the CDR3: TGTGCCAGCAGTTACGACAGGGTTGAAAAACTGTTTTTT. The genes are TRBV6-5 and TRBJ1-4, with 7 bases matching TRBD1. V dropped 2 bases and J dropped 7; count of bases not matched to a gene: 1. Per germline, CDR1 MNHEY and CDR2 SVGAGI. This CDR3 has 13 amino acids.

This clone was detected a few times. The CDR3 DNA follows: TGCAGCGTTGGGGACAGTCTTTACGAGCAGTACTTC. Its protein is CSVGDSLYEQYF. The chain combines TRBV29-1 with TRBJ2-7; 7 nucleotides match TRBD1. V shed 4 bases, J shed 4 bases, and the junction held 4 bases outside the gene matches. This CDR3 region has 12 residues. The germline gives CDR1 SQVTM, CDR2 ANQGSEA.

The V call is TRBV5-1, the J call TRBJ2-5, with 11 bases fitting TRBD2. The CDR3 extends over 15 amino acids. Germline CDR1 is SGHRS and CDR2 is YFSETQ. V trimming: 0 bases; J trimming: 4 bases; junction bases outside the gene matches: 2. CDR3: CASSLGLAGSETQYF. The CDR3 DNA reads TGCGCCAGCAGCTTGGGACTAGCGGGGTCAGAGACCCAGTACTTC. The full variable domain, with the rest looked up from reference TRBV5-1 and TRBJ2-5, is KAGVTQTPRYLIKTRGQQVTLSCSPISGHRSVSWYQQTPGQGLQFLFEYFSETQRNKGNFPGRFSGRQFSNSRSEMNVSTLELGDSALYLCASSLGLAGSETQYFGPGTRLLVL.

In DNA, the CDR3 is TGTGCCAGCAGTGAGAGGACAGCCGCGAACACCGGGGAGCTGTTTTTT. Encoded protein: CASSERTAANTGELFF. This chain joins TRBV6-1 and TRBJ2-2; D is possibly TRBD1 (6 bases). The germline V gene has CDR1 MNHNS and CDR2 SASEGT. This CDR3 is built from 16 residues. Trimming left V 3 bases short and J 0 bases short, with 11 bases between.

The chain couples TRBV10-2 to TRBJ1-1; D is possibly TRBD1 (6 bases). Per the germline V gene, CDR1 is WSHSY and CDR2 is SAAADI. The CDR3 is 13 residues long. Deletions cut 6 bases from V and 3 bases from J, with 11 bases between. CDR3: CASRQDRYTEAFF. CDR3 in DNA: TGCGCCAGCAGGCAGGACAGATACACTGAAGCTTTCTTT.

The chain joins TRBV7-2 to TRBJ2-7; the D gene is possibly TRBD1 (7 bases). Per the germline V gene, CDR1 is SGHTA and CDR2 is FQGNSA. V was trimmed by 5 bases and J by 1 base, leaving 12 bases between them. The CDR3 loop spans 14 amino acids. This CDR3 is CASSPQGGSYEQYF. As DNA, the CDR3 is TGTGCCAGCAGCCCTCAGGGGGGATCCTACGAGCAGTACTTC.

The V gene is TRBV18, the J gene TRBJ2-5, with 9 bases identical to TRBD2. The CDR3 is 16 residues long. Germline CDR1 and CDR2: KGHSH and LQKENI. J was trimmed by 1 base and V by 6 bases; bases with no gene match: 9. In DNA form, the CDR3 reads TGTGCCAGCTCCCCAGGGCTAGCGGGGACCCAAGAGACCCAGTACTTC. Its translation: CASSPGLAGTQETQYF.

The count of this clone is one. The J gene is TRBJ2-3, the V gene TRBV5-4, with D possibly TRBD2 on 5 matching bases. The germline CDR1 and CDR2 sequences are SGHNT and YYREEE (reference sequence). The length of the CDR3 is 16 residues. Trimming left V 0 bases short and J 1 base short, with 12 bases between. The CDR3 DNA reads TGTGCCAGCAGCTTGGCGGGTAGCGTGCGCACAGATACGCAGTATTTT. Protein product: CASSLAGSVRTDTQYF.

This clone was detected once. An end of the junction differs from the germline gene, which may be a read error. The chain has TRBV3-1 (or the pseudogene TRBV3-2) and TRBJ1-2, with D maybe TRBD1 (5 bases). This CDR3 is built from 15 residues. Germline loops: CDR1 LGHDT, CDR2 YNNKEL (reference sequence). The CDR3 reads CASTQRQSSNYGYTF. In nucleotides, the CDR3 is TGTGCCAGCACCCAACGACAGAGTTCCAACTATGGCTACACCTTC.

The J gene is TRBJ2-1, the V gene TRBV3-1 (or the pseudogene TRBV3-2); 13 bases fit TRBD2. The germline V gene has CDR1 LGHDT and CDR2 YNNKEL (reference sequence). The CDR3 consists of 14 residues. The V and J ends lost 2 bases and 14 bases, in that order; junction bases with no gene match: 6. The CDR3 protein is CASSQPLAGGPKFF. The CDR3 DNA follows: TGTGCCAGCAGCCAACCACTAGCGGGGGGGCCGAAGTTCTTC.